These 17 T cell receptor beta chains were sequenced from one sample in a study of CD4+ T cells in melanoma. Produced via immunoSEQ multiplex PCR; TCRdb's table is partial and in-frame only. This sample has some 120,000 clones, with roughly 90% found just once. The material sequenced was peripheral blood. All receptors derive from a human donor with melanoma.

In this sample, this clone turned up once. The chain carries TRBV18 and TRBJ2-5, with a possible D match to TRBD2 (6 bases). This CDR3 spans 15 amino acids. Germline loops: CDR1 KGHSH, CDR2 LQKENI. Trimming left V 0 bases short and J 5 bases short, with 13 bases between. CDR3 bases: TGTGCCAGCTCACCACCGGGCTGGGGGAGGGAGACCCAGTACTTC. This translates into CASSPPGWGRETQYF.

The chain carries TRBV19 and TRBJ1-4, with D possibly being TRBD1 (5 bases). Germline CDR1 and CDR2: LNHDA and SQIVND (reference sequence). The CDR3 is 14 amino acids. Trimming left V 4 bases short and J 8 bases short, with 14 bases between. The CDR3 is CASSTGDGGEKLFF. The CDR3 DNA is TGTGCCAGTAGTACCGGGGACGGAGGGGAAAAACTGTTTTTT.

The chain is built from TRBV2 and TRBJ2-6, with 8 bases aligning to TRBD1. The CDR3 loop spans 18 amino acids. V dropped 4 bases and J dropped 0; count of bases not matched to a gene: 8. The germline V gene has CDR1 SNHLY and CDR2 FYNNEI. The CDR3, as DNA: TGTGCCAGCAGTGGGGGACAGGTCCCCCTCTCTGGGGCCAACGTCCTGACTTTC. Its protein is CASSGGQVPLSGANVLTF.

This chain joins TRBV11-2 and TRBJ2-2, with a weak D call TRBD2 (5 bases). The length of the CDR3 is 15 residues. Germline V gene sequence: CDR1 SGHAT, CDR2 FQNNGV. V was clipped by 0 bases and J by 8 bases, with 13 bases between them. The CDR3 here is CASSLEARVLGELFF. The CDR3 bases are TGTGCCAGCAGCTTAGAAGCGAGGGTGTTAGGGGAGCTGTTTTTT.

V usage is TRBV7-9 and J usage is TRBJ2-7, with 7 bases matching TRBD2. Losses at the gene ends were 3 bases for V and 0 bases for J; bases not matched to a gene: 5. Looked up from germline, CDR1 is SEHNR and CDR2 is FQNEAQ (reference sequence). The CDR3 is 15 amino acids. CDR3 coding DNA: TGTGCCAGCAGCTTGTGGGGCGGGAGCTCCTACGAGCAGTACTTC. Translation: CASSLWGGSSYEQYF.

The genes are TRBV6-5 and TRBJ1-2; D perhaps matches TRBD1 (5 bases). CDR3 length: 15 amino acids. V gave up 0 bases and J gave up 10 bases, with 18 bases separating them. CDR1 and CDR2 from the germline V gene are MNHEY and SVGAGI. The CDR3 here is CASSYSLDRQGFYTF. The CDR3, as DNA: TGTGCCAGCAGTTACTCTTTGGATCGGCAGGGATTCTACACCTTC.

The chain couples TRBV10-3 to TRBJ1-4, with D perhaps matching TRBD1 (6 bases). V gave up 6 bases and J gave up 4 bases, with 12 bases separating them. This CDR3 has 14 residues. Germline CDR1 ENHRY, CDR2 SYGVKD. The CDR3 DNA is TGTGCCATCAGCCAGGGGATAGGTAATGAAAAACTGTTTTTT. This sequence encodes CAISQGIGNEKLFF.

This chain connects TRBV5-1 to TRBJ1-2, with TRBD1 as a possible D gene (5 bases). Germline CDR1 is SGHRS and CDR2 is YFSETQ. The CDR3 extends over 12 amino acids. V lost 0 bases, J lost 5 bases, and 5 bases lay in between. The CDR3, as DNA: TGCGCCAGCAGCTTGGGGGGGTATGGCTACACCTTC. Translation gives CASSLGGYGYTF.

This chain connects TRBV5-1 to TRBJ2-2; D may be TRBD1 or TRBD2 (6 bases each). CDR1 SGHRS and CDR2 YFSETQ come from the germline V gene. Trimming took off 4 bases at V and 5 bases at J, with 18 bases between the two ends. The CDR3 runs to 16 residues. CDR3 region: CASSLGMGAGTGELFF. CDR3 DNA: TGCGCCAGCAGCCTCGGAATGGGGGCGGGAACCGGGGAGCTGTTTTTT. The full variable domain, its missing parts supplied by reference TRBV5-1 and TRBJ2-2, is KAGVTQTPRYLIKTRGQQVTLSCSPISGHRSVSWYQQTPGQGLQFLFEYFSETQRNKGNFPGRFSGRQFSNSRSEMNVSTLELGDSALYLCASSLGMGAGTGELFFGEGSRLTVL.

The J gene is TRBJ2-7, the V gene TRBV11-1; D is unclear. The CDR3 contains 11 residues. In germline, CDR1 is SGHAT, CDR2 FQDESV (reference sequence). V lost 4 bases and J lost 6, with 7 bases in between. In nucleotides, the CDR3 is TGTGCCAGCAGCTCCTTGCGCGAGCAGTACTTC. Translated, it gives CASSSLREQYF. The full variable domain, its missing parts supplied by reference TRBV11-1 and TRBJ2-7, is EAEVAQSPRYKITEKSQAVAFWCDPISGHATLYWYRQILGQGPELLVQFQDESVVDDSQLPKDRFSAERLKGVDSTLKIQPAELGDSAMYLCASSSLREQYFGPGTRLTVT.

This sequence joins TRBV7-9 and TRBJ2-1; 9 bases match TRBD1. Germline V gene lookup returns CDR1 SEHNR and CDR2 FQNEAQ (reference sequence). The CDR3 loop spans 15 amino acids. V shed 4 bases and J 7 bases; nucleotides not matched to a gene: 8. CDR3 loop: CASSYTGTGPNEQFF. CDR3 DNA: TGTGCCAGCAGCTACACCGGGACAGGGCCAAATGAGCAGTTCTTC. Based on the CDR3 plus reference TRBV7-9 and TRBJ2-1, the full variable domain is DTGVSQNPRHKITKRGQNVTFRCDPISEHNRLYWYRQTLGQGPEFLTYFQNEAQLEKSRLLSDRFSAERPKGSFSTLEIQRTEQGDSAMYLCASSYTGTGPNEQFFGPGTRLTVL.

V is TRBV7-2 and J is TRBJ2-5; no firm D call. The CDR3 has 13 residues. The V end was cut by 5 bases, the J end by 5 bases, with 12 bases between. Germline lookup yields CDR1 SGHTA and CDR2 FQGNSA. The DNA for the CDR3 is TGTGCCAGCAGCCTATCGCTCGGGGAGACCCAGTACTTC. The encoded protein is CASSLSLGETQYF.

The gene calls are TRBV30 and TRBJ2-7; D could derive from TRBD1 or TRBD2 (5 bases each). V lost 3 bases to trimming and J lost 4 bases, with 13 bases between them. CDR3 length: 13 amino acids. The germline gives CDR1 GTSNPN, CDR2 SVGIG (reference sequence). The CDR3 sequence: CAWSTGRGYEQYF. CDR3 sequence (DNA): TGTGCCTGGAGCACAGGACGGGGATACGAGCAGTACTTC.

This chain uses TRBV7-2 with TRBJ2-5; D is unclear. The CDR3 consists of 15 residues. V dropped 1 base and J dropped 6 bases, with 15 bases sitting between them. CDR1 is SGHTA, CDR2 FQGNSA, per germline. The CDR3 protein is CASSLGSNSRKTQYF. The DNA for the CDR3 is TGTGCCAGCAGCTTAGGTAGCAATTCGAGGAAGACCCAGTACTTC.

The sample holds a few counts of this clone. V and J are TRBV10-2 and TRBJ1-2; D not certain. CDR1 is WSHSY and CDR2 is SAAADI in the germline V gene. This CDR3 spans 12 amino acids. The V end lost 3 bases, the J end lost 5 bases, and 7 bases lay between the germline ends. In nucleotides, the CDR3 is TGCGCCAGCAGTGATTCGGGTTATGGCTACACCTTC. Its translation is CASSDSGYGYTF.

CDR3 protein: CASQKGGSSYNEQFF. The CDR3 coding sequence is TGTGCCAGCCAGAAAGGGGGCAGCTCCTACAATGAGCAGTTCTTC. The V gene is TRBV9, the J gene TRBJ2-1; 7 nucleotides agree with TRBD1. This CDR3 region has 15 residues. The V and J ends lost 7 bases and 0 bases, in that order; junction bases with no gene match: 7. Germline CDR1 reads SGDLS; CDR2 reads YYNGEE.

The chain employs TRBV4-1 and TRBJ1-5; 7 positions match TRBD1. This CDR3 contains 16 residues. Germline assignment: CDR1 MGHRA and CDR2 YSYEKL. Trimming cost V 4 bases and J 6 bases; bases outside gene matches: 12. DNA for the CDR3: TGCGCCAGCAGCCTGGAGTGGAAGGGGGCTATTCAGCCCCAGCATTTT. Encoded protein: CASSLEWKGAIQPQHF.